The 7 T cell receptor beta chains below come from one sample, sequenced in a study of T cell repertoires in cytomegalovirus infection. TCRdb redid the calling of the reads with MiXCR, one entry per CDR3 protein. The table lists some 560,000 distinct CDR3 sequences, around 40% of them singletons, with around 46% in the top ten. No antigens are known for them. The material sequenced was cultured PBMCs, taken from culture after CMV antigen stimulation. The origin of the receptors is a human donor in good health (CMV status not recorded). Some clones in this sample may be carry-over from other donors' samples.

This clonotype was detected a few times. The rearrangement links TRBV7-2 to TRBJ1-3; D uncertain. Germline V gene lookup returns CDR1 SGHTA and CDR2 FQGNSA. The CDR3 is made up of 17 amino acids. V lost 3 bases and J 0 bases, leaving 15 bases between the germline ends. The CDR3 sequence is CASSLQVAARSGNTIYF. The CDR3 bases are TGTGCCAGCAGCTTGCAAGTCGCAGCTCGCTCTGGAAACACCATATATTTT.

The rearrangement links TRBV7-2 to TRBJ2-2, with 7 bases aligning to TRBD2. The junction had 4 bases not matched to a gene; V was cut back by 2 bases and J by 4 bases. CDR3 length: 15 residues. Looked up from germline, CDR1 is SGHTA and CDR2 is FQGNSA. CDR3 amino acids: CASSLSGGATGELFF. CDR3 nucleotides: TGTGCCAGCAGCTTATCGGGAGGCGCCACCGGGGAGCTGTTTTTT. The complete variable domain, with remaining parts taken from reference TRBV7-2 and TRBJ2-2, reads GAGVSQSPSNKVTEKGKDVELRCDPISGHTALYWYRQSLGQGLEFLIYFQGNSAPDKSGLPSDRFSAERTGGSVSTLTIQRTQQEDSAVYLCASSLSGGATGELFFGEGSRLTVL.

This rearrangement joins TRBV11-3 to TRBJ2-3, with a tentative D call TRBD2 (6 bases). The CDR3 is 15 residues long. V was trimmed by 3 bases and J by 4 bases, leaving 14 bases between them. Looked up from germline, CDR1 is SGHNT and CDR2 is YENEEA. The CDR3 bases are TGTGCCAGCAGCTTCGGGTCGGGAGAGTCAGATACGCAGTATTTT. Encoded protein: CASSFGSGESDTQYF.

The CDR3, as DNA: TGTGCCAGCACCCGGGGGGCCTTAGATACGCAGTATTTT. This codes for CASTRGALDTQYF. V gene TRBV11-2 combines with J gene TRBJ2-3, with a tentative D call TRBD2 (7 bases). V shed 7 bases and J shed 5 bases, with 13 bases lying between them. The germline gives CDR1 SGHAT, CDR2 FQNNGV. The length of the CDR3 is 13 residues.

The rearrangement uses TRBV12-3 or TRBV12-4 and TRBJ2-4; 11 bases map to TRBD2. CDR3 length: 19 residues. The V gene end was trimmed by 7 bases and the J gene end by 3 bases; junction bases not matched to a gene: 17. CDR3 sequence reads: CASTLGLYAGTSGKNIQYF. Written as DNA, the CDR3 is TGTGCCAGCACCCTCGGTCTCTACGCCGGGACTAGCGGCAAAAACATTCAGTACTTC.

The CDR3 reads CASSMGGNPRQPQHF. The DNA for the CDR3 is TGTGCCAGTAGTATGGGGGGAAACCCGCGGCAGCCCCAGCATTTT. The chain combines TRBV19 with TRBJ1-5, with D possibly matching TRBD1 (5 bases). V shed 3 bases and J shed 7 bases, with 16 bases lying between them. This CDR3 has 15 amino acids. CDR1 is LNHDA, CDR2 SQIVND, per germline (reference sequence).

The chain combines TRBV4-1 with TRBJ2-2; D possibly matches TRBD1 or TRBD2 (5 bases each). CDR1 MGHRA and CDR2 YSYEKL come from the germline V gene. The CDR3 runs to 16 residues. Trimming removed 3 bases from V and 0 bases from J, with 11 bases in between. DNA for the CDR3: TGCGCCAGCAGCCACCCCCCGGGGCCGAACACCGGGGAGCTGTTTTTT. Its translation is CASSHPPGPNTGELFF.